This T cell receptor beta chain was found in a study of blood T cell repertoires in COVID-19. Study in general: PBMCs, B-cell-depleted T cells, or T cells provided the cDNA or gDNA that made up the material.

The table lists this clone with a count of one. Germline V gene lookup returns CDR1 KGHSH and CDR2 LQKENI. V lost 4 bases to trimming and J lost 0 bases, with 10 bases between them. The CDR3 is made up of 14 amino acids. Original analysis: It was from reference gene primer amplification that nucleated cell counts were estimated. TCRdb's table, derived via immunoSEQ multiplex PCR, lists solely in-frame clones and lacks some. V and J calls and clone size are copied from that table; D and trimming were computed from the DNA. The sample has over 150,000 clones, just under 90% seen once. Sample: peripheral blood. The V call is TRBV18, the J call TRBJ2-7; possible D gene TRBD2, 6 bases. This receptor was taken from a woman under 30 who had recovered from COVID-19. DNA for the CDR3: TGTGCCAGCTCACGGGGACTGAACTCCTACGAGCAGTACTTC. Protein product: CASSRGLNSYEQYF.